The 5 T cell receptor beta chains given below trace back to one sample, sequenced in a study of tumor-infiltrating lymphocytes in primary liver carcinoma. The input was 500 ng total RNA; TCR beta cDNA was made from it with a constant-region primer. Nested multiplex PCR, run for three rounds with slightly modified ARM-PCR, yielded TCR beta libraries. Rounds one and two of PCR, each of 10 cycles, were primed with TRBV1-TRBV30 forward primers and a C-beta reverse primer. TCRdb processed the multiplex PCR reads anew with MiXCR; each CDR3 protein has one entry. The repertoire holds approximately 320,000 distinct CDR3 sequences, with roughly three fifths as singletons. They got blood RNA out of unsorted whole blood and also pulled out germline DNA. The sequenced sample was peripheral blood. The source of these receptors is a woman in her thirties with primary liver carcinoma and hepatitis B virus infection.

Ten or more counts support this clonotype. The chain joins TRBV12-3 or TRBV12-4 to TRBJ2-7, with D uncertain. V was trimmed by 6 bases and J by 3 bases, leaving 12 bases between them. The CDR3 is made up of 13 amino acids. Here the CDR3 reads CASRFDTDYEQYF. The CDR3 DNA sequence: TGTGCCAGCAGATTCGACACAGACTACGAGCAGTACTTC.

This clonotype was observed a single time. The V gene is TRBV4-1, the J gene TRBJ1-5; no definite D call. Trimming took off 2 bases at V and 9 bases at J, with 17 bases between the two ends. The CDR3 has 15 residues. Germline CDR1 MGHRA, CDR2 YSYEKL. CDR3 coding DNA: TGCGCCAGCAGCCAAAGCCAGAGTGAGATTCGGCCCCAGCATTTT. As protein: CASSQSQSEIRPQHF.

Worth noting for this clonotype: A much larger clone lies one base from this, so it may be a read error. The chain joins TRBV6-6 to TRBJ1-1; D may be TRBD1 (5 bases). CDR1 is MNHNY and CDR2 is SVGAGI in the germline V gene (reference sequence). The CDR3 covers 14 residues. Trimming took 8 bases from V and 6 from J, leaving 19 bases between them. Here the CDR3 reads CASYGQRIPPEAFF. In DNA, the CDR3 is TGTGCCAGCTATGGACAAAGGATTCCTCCTGAAGCTTTCTTT.

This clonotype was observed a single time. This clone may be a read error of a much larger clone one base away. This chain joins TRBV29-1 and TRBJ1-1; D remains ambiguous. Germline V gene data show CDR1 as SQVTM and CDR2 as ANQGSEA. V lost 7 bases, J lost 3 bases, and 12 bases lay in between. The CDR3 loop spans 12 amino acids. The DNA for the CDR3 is TGCAGCGCGTTTAGGATTTACACTGAAGCTTTCTTT. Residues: CSAFRIYTEAFF.

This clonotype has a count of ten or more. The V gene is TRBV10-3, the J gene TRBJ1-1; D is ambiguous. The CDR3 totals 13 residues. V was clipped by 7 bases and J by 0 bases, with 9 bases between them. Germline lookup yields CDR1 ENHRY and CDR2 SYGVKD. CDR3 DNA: TGTGCCATCAAGGCCCAGCTGAACACTGAAGCTTTCTTT. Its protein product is CAIKAQLNTEAFF.